Shown below are 3 T cell receptor beta chains from a single sample sequenced in a study of OX40 agonist ivuxolimab in advanced cancers. Clones were sequenced by immunoSEQ multiplex PCR, and TCRdb holds only the in-frame ones, with some missing. The sample lists tens of thousands of clones; around 80% were seen once. Sequencing was performed on CD4+ or CD8+ T cells sorted from blood, taken in a trial of the OX40 agonist ivuxolimab. All receptors derive from an adult with an advanced solid tumor such as melanoma, head and neck, liver or kidney cancer.

This chain links TRBV10-2 with TRBJ1-1, with TRBD1 matching over 8 bases. The junction had 4 bases not matched to a gene; V was cut back by 6 bases and J by 1 base. Germline V gene sequence: CDR1 WSHSY, CDR2 SAAADI. The CDR3 has 14 amino acids. The CDR3 DNA reads as TGCGCCAGCAGACAGGGGGGAAGGAACACTGAAGCTTTCTTT. It yields the protein CASRQGGRNTEAFF.

As DNA, the CDR3 is TGCGCCAGCAGTCAACACCCCTCTGGAAACACCATATATTTT. Translation: CASSQHPSGNTIYF. This rearrangement joins TRBV23-1 to TRBJ1-3; D call uncertain. TRBV23-1 carries the ORF label, with uncertain function. The CDR3 has 14 amino acids. V lost 2 bases to trimming and J lost 0 bases, with 5 bases between them.

The chain combines TRBV19 with TRBJ1-1, with 8 bases matching TRBD1. CDR1 is LNHDA and CDR2 is SQIVND in the germline V gene (reference sequence). The ends lost 2 bases at V and 7 bases at J; junction bases unmatched: 9. The CDR3 consists of 15 residues. The CDR3 spells CASSISSGGEDEAFF. CDR3 in DNA: TGTGCCAGTAGTATATCCTCAGGGGGCGAGGATGAAGCTTTCTTT.